Below, one T cell receptor beta chain is given with its context. No antigen is known for it. One base away lies a much larger clone, so this may be a sequencing read error. This CDR3 comprises 12 residues. Germline assignment: CDR1 KGHSH and CDR2 LQKENI. The data derive from a study of regulatory T cells in long-lasting Graves disease. Study-level information: Antithyroid drugs had been given to newly diagnosed Graves' patients for under 3 months.

Study-wide results and limits: Persistent disease favored TRBV28, TRBJ1-2 and TRBJ2-5. Blood alone, not thyroid tissue, was studied.

iRepertoire HTBI primers and Arm-PCR of CDR3 regions built TCR beta libraries. Original handling: Sequenced samples collectively carried roughly 63 TRBV and some 15 TRBJ segments. TCRdb re-called the multiplex PCR reads through MiXCR, storing one row per CDR3 protein. The V and J calls reflect TCRdb's pipeline rather than the authors' work. The table records some 320,000 distinct CDR3 sequences, 15% to 20% of them present only once. Time point: newly diagnosed GD, antithyroid drugs for less than 3 months. PBMC RNA served as the TCR library source. The input for sequencing was peripheral blood mononuclear cells (PBMCs), taken at new diagnosis, from a patient treated with antithyroid drugs. The sequence came from a female donor with Graves disease. This chain connects TRBV18 to TRBJ2-5; no definite D call. Here the CDR3 reads CGSTKKKETQYF. CDR3 nucleotide sequence: TGTGGCAGCACCAAAAAGAAAGAGACCCAGTACTTC.